These T cell receptor beta chains were read from a single sample in a study of CD8+ T cells in alopecia areata. The data were produced by immunoSEQ multiplex PCR, yet TCRdb's version contains in-frame clones alone and is incomplete. In the table there are some 180,000 clones, 50% to 65% of which are singletons. Sample: CD8+ T cells sorted from blood, taken at week 24, from a patient treated with tofacitinib. These receptors all stem from a human donor with alopecia areata. CDR3s include the opening cysteine and the closing phenylalanine or tryptophan. The D gene is left open where the match is weak. Where a row states a size, it is once, few, many or the class of an expanded clone; other rows omit it.

abundance: .
d_gene: TRBD1
j_gene: TRBJ1-6
v_gene: TRBV5-1
CDR3nt: TGCGCCAGCCCGGGACAGGGGGCTTCACCCCTCCACTTT
CDR3aa: CASPGQGASPLHF

abundance: .
d_gene: TRBD1
j_gene: TRBJ2-3
v_gene: TRBV6-5
CDR3nt: TGTGCCAGCAGTTACGTGGGGACAGGGTCAGATACGCAGTATTTT
CDR3aa: CASSYVGTGSDTQYF

abundance: .
d_gene: .
j_gene: TRBJ1-1
v_gene: TRBV18
CDR3nt: TGTGCCAGCTCACTGGACCGGGATCCGAGTACTGAAGCTTTCTTT
CDR3aa: CASSLDRDPSTEAFF

abundance: .
d_gene: .
j_gene: TRBJ2-5
v_gene: TRBV2
CDR3nt: TGTGCCAGCAGTAGACCGGAGGCTCTAGAGACCCAGTACTTC
CDR3aa: CASSRPEALETQYF

abundance: .
d_gene: .
j_gene: TRBJ2-1
v_gene: TRBV15
CDR3nt: TGTGCCACCAGCAGAGATCGTGGCTCCTACAATGAGCAGTTCTTC
CDR3aa: CATSRDRGSYNEQFF

abundance: few
d_gene: TRBD2
j_gene: TRBJ2-7
v_gene: TRBV10-3
CDR3nt: TGTGCCATCGCTAGCGGGAGCTCCTACGAGCAGTACTTC
CDR3aa: CAIASGSSYEQYF

abundance: .
d_gene: .
j_gene: TRBJ1-1
v_gene: TRBV29-1
CDR3nt: TGCAGCGTCGCGGACAGTGGGAACACTGAAGCTTTCTTT
CDR3aa: CSVADSGNTEAFF

abundance: .
d_gene: .
j_gene: TRBJ1-1
v_gene: TRBV11-2
CDR3nt: TGTGCCAGCAGTCGGGGAAGACAGGTTCACACTGAAGCTTTCTTT
CDR3aa: CASSRGRQVHTEAFF

abundance: few
d_gene: TRBD2
j_gene: TRBJ2-3
v_gene: TRBV7-8
CDR3nt: TGTGCCAGCAGCTTACGCCCGCGGGGGGGCACAGATACGCAGTATTTT
CDR3aa: CASSLRPRGGTDTQYF

abundance: .
d_gene: TRBD1
j_gene: TRBJ1-2
v_gene: TRBV6-5
CDR3nt: TGTGCCAGCAGCTTCTCCGGGACAGGGGGTTCTGGCTACACCTTC
CDR3aa: CASSFSGTGGSGYTF

abundance: few
d_gene: .
j_gene: TRBJ2-7
v_gene: TRBV29-1
CDR3nt: TGCAGCGTTGTCGAACACGAGCAGTACTTC
CDR3aa: CSVVEHEQYF

abundance: few
d_gene: .
j_gene: TRBJ2-3
v_gene: TRBV6-5
CDR3nt: TGTGCCAGCAGTTACTCGGAGGGTCTCCCAGATACGCAGTATTTT
CDR3aa: CASSYSEGLPDTQYF

abundance: .
d_gene: .
j_gene: TRBJ2-7
v_gene: TRBV30
CDR3nt: TGTGCCTGCACCAGCGATTCCTACGAGCAGTACTTC
CDR3aa: CACTSDSYEQYF

abundance: .
d_gene: .
j_gene: TRBJ2-3
v_gene: TRBV9
CDR3nt: TGTGCCAGCAGCACACAGGGTGCCCCCAGCACAGATACGCAGTATTTT
CDR3aa: CASSTQGAPSTDTQYF

abundance: .
d_gene: .
j_gene: TRBJ1-1
v_gene: TRBV5-6
CDR3nt: TGTGCCAGCAGCCCCGGGACCGCGAACACTGAAGCTTTCTTT
CDR3aa: CASSPGTANTEAFF

abundance: once
d_gene: .
j_gene: TRBJ1-2
v_gene: TRBV10-3
CDR3nt: TGTGCCATCAGTGAATTTGAGGGGTCGGATAACTATGGCTACACCTTC
CDR3aa: CAISEFEGSDNYGYTF

abundance: .
d_gene: .
j_gene: TRBJ1-1
v_gene: TRBV6-1
CDR3nt: TGTGCCAGCAGTGAAAGGGCTTTTCAGGGAGAGGGCGAAGCTTTCTTT
CDR3aa: CASSERAFQGEGEAFF

abundance: few
d_gene: TRBD2
j_gene: TRBJ2-7
v_gene: TRBV25-1
CDR3nt: TGTGCCACCGGGACTAGTCCCTACGAGCAGTACTTC
CDR3aa: CATGTSPYEQYF

abundance: .
d_gene: .
j_gene: TRBJ1-1
v_gene: TRBV29-1
CDR3nt: TGCAGCGTTGAGGGGAACACTGAAGCTTTCTTT
CDR3aa: CSVEGNTEAFF

abundance: few
d_gene: .
j_gene: TRBJ1-1
v_gene: TRBV19
CDR3nt: TGTGCCAGTAGTATAGACCTGGACAGGAACACTGAAGCTTTCTTT
CDR3aa: CASSIDLDRNTEAFF

abundance: .
d_gene: .
j_gene: TRBJ1-6
v_gene: TRBV4-1
CDR3nt: TGCGCCAGCAGCCAAGTTTCGAATTCACCCCTCCACTTT
CDR3aa: CASSQVSNSPLHF

abundance: .
d_gene: .
j_gene: TRBJ2-2
v_gene: TRBV6-5
CDR3nt: TGTGCCAGCAGTGTAAATGGGGAGCTGTTTTTT
CDR3aa: CASSVNGELFF

abundance: .
d_gene: TRBD1
j_gene: TRBJ2-7
v_gene: TRBV27
CDR3nt: TGTGCCAGCAGTTCACAGGGGGCGAGGACCTACGAGCAGTACTTC
CDR3aa: CASSSQGARTYEQYF

abundance: .
d_gene: .
j_gene: TRBJ1-2
v_gene: TRBV5-6
CDR3nt: TGTGCCAGCAGCTTCTCCCAGGAACCTAACTATGGCTACACCTTC
CDR3aa: CASSFSQEPNYGYTF

abundance: .
d_gene: .
j_gene: TRBJ1-6
v_gene: TRBV4-3
CDR3nt: TGCGCCAGCAGCCAAGACAGGGGAAATTCACCCCTCCACTTT
CDR3aa: CASSQDRGNSPLHF

abundance: .
d_gene: .
j_gene: TRBJ1-1
v_gene: TRBV25-1
CDR3nt: TGTGCCACGTGGACGAACACTGAAGCTTTCTTT
CDR3aa: CATWTNTEAFF

abundance: .
d_gene: .
j_gene: TRBJ1-5
v_gene: TRBV7-9
CDR3nt: TGTGCCAGCAGCCGCCCCGGGGAAAAGCGGCCCCAGCATTTT
CDR3aa: CASSRPGEKRPQHF

abundance: .
d_gene: .
j_gene: TRBJ2-3
v_gene: TRBV20-1
CDR3nt: TGCAGTGCTCAGATCACAGATACGCAGTATTTT
CDR3aa: CSAQITDTQYF

abundance: few
d_gene: .
j_gene: TRBJ2-7
v_gene: TRBV7-2
CDR3nt: TGTGCCAGCAGCTTATCCCCAAGAGGGGAGTACGAGCAGTACTTC
CDR3aa: CASSLSPRGEYEQYF

abundance: .
d_gene: .
j_gene: TRBJ1-1
v_gene: TRBV14
CDR3nt: TGTGCCAGCAGCCAAGATACAGATAAGAACACTGAAGCTTTCTTT
CDR3aa: CASSQDTDKNTEAFF

abundance: .
d_gene: TRBD2
j_gene: TRBJ2-1
v_gene: TRBV19
CDR3nt: TGTGCCAGTAGTAGGACTAGCGGGGCCTACAATGAGCAGTTCTTC
CDR3aa: CASSRTSGAYNEQFF

abundance: .
d_gene: TRBD2
j_gene: TRBJ2-3
v_gene: TRBV13
CDR3nt: TGTGCCAGCAGCTACCGGACTAGCGGGGCCTTGGGTACGCAGTATTTT
CDR3aa: CASSYRTSGALGTQYF

abundance: few
d_gene: TRBD1
j_gene: TRBJ1-6
v_gene: TRBV4-3
CDR3nt: TGCGCCAGCAGCCAATGGACAGGGGAATCACCCCTCCACTTT
CDR3aa: CASSQWTGESPLHF

abundance: .
d_gene: .
j_gene: TRBJ1-1
v_gene: TRBV7-9
CDR3nt: TGTGCCAGCAGCTTTATCGGATTTAACACTGAAGCTTTCTTT
CDR3aa: CASSFIGFNTEAFF

abundance: .
d_gene: TRBD1
j_gene: TRBJ2-7
v_gene: TRBV5-1
CDR3nt: TGCGCCAGCAGCCAACAGCAGGGGGCTCGGGACGAGCAGTACTTC
CDR3aa: CASSQQQGARDEQYF

abundance: .
d_gene: TRBD1
j_gene: TRBJ1-1
v_gene: TRBV6-1
CDR3nt: TGTGCCAGCAGTGGGACAGGGGGCACTGAAGCTTTCTTT
CDR3aa: CASSGTGGTEAFF

abundance: .
d_gene: .
j_gene: TRBJ1-1
v_gene: TRBV7-6
CDR3nt: TGTGCCAGCAGCTCCGGACAGAGCACTGAAGCTTTCTTT
CDR3aa: CASSSGQSTEAFF

abundance: .
d_gene: .
j_gene: TRBJ1-1
v_gene: TRBV7-2
CDR3nt: TGTGCCAGCAGCTTAGGGCGGGCCAGTGAAGCTTTCTTT
CDR3aa: CASSLGRASEAFF

abundance: .
d_gene: .
j_gene: TRBJ1-5
v_gene: TRBV4-1
CDR3nt: TGCGCCAGCAGCCAAGGGGAGAATCAGCCCCAGCATTTT
CDR3aa: CASSQGENQPQHF

abundance: .
d_gene: .
j_gene: TRBJ1-1
v_gene: TRBV29-1
CDR3nt: TGCAGCGTCGATCAGGTGAACACTGAAGCTTTCTTT
CDR3aa: CSVDQVNTEAFF

abundance: .
d_gene: .
j_gene: TRBJ1-5
v_gene: TRBV25-1
CDR3nt: TGTGCCAGCCAGAAGGGAGCTCAGCCCCAGCATTTT
CDR3aa: CASQKGAQPQHF

abundance: few
d_gene: .
j_gene: TRBJ1-2
v_gene: TRBV10-3
CDR3nt: TGTGCCATCCGTATTAACTATGGCTACACCTTC
CDR3aa: CAIRINYGYTF

abundance: many
d_gene: .
j_gene: TRBJ2-7
v_gene: TRBV5-4
CDR3nt: TGTGCCAGCAGCTTGGGAAACGAGCAGTACTTC
CDR3aa: CASSLGNEQYF

abundance: .
d_gene: TRBD1
j_gene: TRBJ2-7
v_gene: TRBV7-9
CDR3nt: TGTGCCAGCAGCCCCCGGGACAGGGATTTATACGAGCAGTACTTC
CDR3aa: CASSPRDRDLYEQYF

abundance: .
d_gene: TRBD1
j_gene: TRBJ1-2
v_gene: TRBV29-1
CDR3nt: TGCAGCGTCGATACAGGGGGCTATGGCTACACCTTC
CDR3aa: CSVDTGGYGYTF

abundance: .
d_gene: .
j_gene: TRBJ1-1
v_gene: TRBV2
CDR3nt: TGTGCCAGCGAGGCGGGGAACACTGAAGCTTTCTTT
CDR3aa: CASEAGNTEAFF